These 21 T cell receptor beta chains originate from one sample sequenced in a study of CD8+ T cells in alopecia areata. Following extraction, RNA underwent reverse transcription to cDNA, which served as the sequencing template. Using immunoSEQ multiplex PCR, the repertoire was profiled, and TCRdb retains in-frame clones only, with some absent. The data contain 25,000 or so clones, 40% to 60% of them seen just once; the ten biggest clones take up approximately 29%. Material: NKG2D-high CD8+ T cells sorted from blood. Receptor source: a human donor with alopecia areata.

This sequence joins TRBV4-1 and TRBJ2-7; D may correspond to TRBD1 or TRBD2 (5 bases each). The CDR3 runs to 15 residues. Germline CDR1 reads MGHRA; CDR2 reads YSYEKL. Between the trimmed V and J ends, which lost 1 base and 6 bases, there was a span of 16 bases. The CDR3 DNA sequence: TGCGCCAGCAGCCAAGCCTGGGGGAGTCATAGCGAGCAGTACTTC. This gives the protein CASSQAWGSHSEQYF.

V is TRBV29-1 and J is TRBJ2-1, with 10 bases identical to TRBD2. The V segment lost 7 bases and the J segment 7 bases; nucleotides outside the gene matches: 13. Germline V gene sequence: CDR1 SQVTM, CDR2 ANQGSEA. The CDR3 is 15 amino acids. The CDR3 nucleotides read TGCAGCGCCCGTGGGGTCCTAGCGGGAGAAAATGAGCAGTTCTTC. Translated, it gives CSARGVLAGENEQFF.

CDR3 in DNA: TGTGCCAGCAGCTCCCGAAAAGGGACTAGCGGAGCCTACGAGCAGTACTTC. It encodes CASSSRKGTSGAYEQYF. The V gene is TRBV13, the J gene TRBJ2-7, with TRBD2 matching 11 bases. Germline lookup yields CDR1 PRHDT and CDR2 FYEKMQ (reference sequence). The J segment lost 2 bases and the V segment lost 4 bases, leaving 10 bases of the junction unmatched. The CDR3 consists of 17 residues.

With respect to this clone: The germline gene is not matched at one end of the junction; a read error may be the cause. The chain links TRBV5-4 to TRBJ2-3; TRBD1 agrees at 11 bases. CDR3 length: 18 residues. CDR1 is SGHNT and CDR2 is YYREEE in the germline V gene (reference sequence). CDR3 in DNA: TGTGCCAGCAGCTCGGGGGGACAGGGGGTTCTCCCGACAGGTACGCAGTATTTT. This encodes CASSSGGQGVLPTGTQYF.

This clone was picked up a small number of times. The chain is built from TRBV7-9 and TRBJ2-7, with 14 bases fitting TRBD2. The germline gives CDR1 SEHNR, CDR2 FQNEAQ (reference sequence). This CDR3 is built from 16 residues. The junction had 9 bases not matched to a gene; V was cut back by 6 bases and J by 5 bases. CDR3 bases: TGTGCCAGCAGGCCCGGGACTAGCGGGAGCTACAACGAGCAGTACTTC. This translates into CASRPGTSGSYNEQYF. Looking up the rest from reference TRBV7-9 and TRBJ2-7 gives the full variable domain: DTGVSQNPRHKITKRGQNVTFRCDPISEHNRLYWYRQTLGQGPEFLTYFQNEAQLEKSRLLSDRFSAERPKGSFSTLEIQRTEQGDSAMYLCASRPGTSGSYNEQYFGPGTRLTVT.

This clone was counted only a few times. The V and J genes are TRBV29-1 and TRBJ2-7; D tentatively reads TRBD1 or TRBD2 (5 bases each). Germline CDR1 and CDR2: SQVTM and ANQGSEA. Trimming shortened V by 6 bases and J by 8 bases, and 17 bases separated the two germline ends. The CDR3 is made up of 12 amino acids. The chain's CDR3 is CSVPGPHSQQYF. CDR3 bases: TGCAGCGTCCCGGGACCCCATTCTCAGCAGTACTTC.

This clone was picked up a small number of times. The chain recombines TRBV28 with TRBJ2-1, with D possibly TRBD1 on 6 matching bases. The germline V gene has CDR1 MDHEN and CDR2 SYDVKM. V was clipped by 2 bases and J by 4 bases, with 6 bases between them. The CDR3 runs 13 residues. The CDR3 spells CASSLRGYNEQFF. Written as DNA, the CDR3 is TGTGCCAGCAGTTTAAGGGGGTACAATGAGCAGTTCTTC.

The chain joins TRBV7-9 to TRBJ1-2; unclear D gene. Trimming removed 5 bases at V and 2 bases at J, with 6 bases between. In germline, CDR1 is SEHNR, CDR2 FQNEAQ (reference sequence). This CDR3 has 12 amino acids. CDR3 coding DNA: TGTGCCAGCAGCGCGGACAACTATGGCTACACCTTC. Its translation is CASSADNYGYTF.

The chain combines TRBV27 with TRBJ2-5, with 7 positions matching TRBD1. CDR3 length: 14 amino acids. Germline V CDR1 and CDR2: MNHEY, SMNVEV (reference sequence). Unmatched junction bases numbered 6, after V lost 3 bases and J lost 5 bases. The CDR3 nucleotides are TGTGCCAGCAGTTTCAACAGGGGCGAGGAGACCCAGTACTTC. Protein: CASSFNRGEETQYF.

The chain uses TRBV5-1 and TRBJ2-1, with 7 nucleotides matching TRBD1. Germline trimming cut 3 bases from V and 0 bases from J; bases unmatched to any gene: 3. The CDR3 sequence is 15 residues long. The germline gives CDR1 SGHRS, CDR2 YFSETQ. The CDR3 region has the DNA TGCGCCAGCAGCTATCGGGACAGCTCCTACAATGAGCAGTTCTTC. Translating it yields CASSYRDSSYNEQFF.

DNA of the CDR3: TGTGCCAGCAGCTTAGTGTCTAGCGGGTCTCTACGGGAGCAGTACTTC. Translated: CASSLVSSGSLREQYF. The chain couples TRBV7-6 to TRBJ2-7, with 8 positions matching TRBD2. Per the germline V gene, CDR1 is SGHVS and CDR2 is FNYEAQ. V was clipped by 1 base and J by 7 bases; unmatched bases: 12. The CDR3 is 16 residues long.

The J gene is TRBJ2-1, the V gene TRBV9, with TRBD1 matching 10 bases. The germline CDR1 and CDR2 sequences are SGDLS and YYNGEE. Unmatched junction bases numbered 4, after V lost 0 bases and J lost 4 bases. The CDR3 has 16 residues. In nucleotides, the CDR3 is TGTGCCAGCAGCGTAGCCCGGACAGGGGGTTACAATGAGCAGTTCTTC. Its translation: CASSVARTGGYNEQFF.

There are many counts of this clone. This chain joins TRBV5-1 and TRBJ2-1, with 7 bases matching TRBD2. Germline V gene sequence: CDR1 SGHRS, CDR2 YFSETQ. J was trimmed by 3 bases and V by 4 bases; bases with no gene match: 4. The CDR3 loop spans 14 amino acids. The CDR3 nucleotides are TGCGCCAGCAGCCCAGCGGGAAACTACAATGAGCAGTTCTTC. This codes for CASSPAGNYNEQFF.

The genes are TRBV27 and TRBJ2-7; D is perhaps TRBD2 (6 bases). Germline CDR1 is MNHEY and CDR2 is SMNVEV (reference sequence). Trimming shortened V by 3 bases and J by 3 bases, and 9 bases separated the two germline ends. The CDR3 has 13 residues. The CDR3 bases are TGTGCCAGCAGTTTTGGGGGAGGCTACGAGCAGTACTTC. Protein: CASSFGGGYEQYF.

This clone was recorded a few times. CDR3 loop: CASSQGPGAGGHAYEQYF. In nucleotides, the CDR3 is TGTGCCAGCAGCCAAGGCCCCGGTGCGGGGGGCCATGCCTACGAGCAGTACTTC. This rearrangement joins TRBV14 to TRBJ2-7, with 8 bases aligning to TRBD2. Germline CDR1 reads SGHDN; CDR2 reads FVKESK. CDR3 length equals 18 residues. J lost 2 bases, V lost 1 base, and 13 bases had no gene match.

The chain joins TRBV28 to TRBJ2-2, with TRBD2 as a possible D gene (6 bases). The CDR3 covers 14 residues. V was cut by 10 bases and J by 5 bases, with 17 bases left in between. The germline V gene encodes CDR1 MDHEN and CDR2 SYDVKM. CDR3 sequence reads: CATHPLAQTGELFF. DNA of the CDR3: TGTGCCACCCACCCGCTAGCGCAGACCGGGGAGCTGTTTTTT.

This clone was recorded many times. The chain is built from TRBV5-4 and TRBJ2-2; D uncertain. The length of the CDR3 is 14 residues. The V and J ends lost 1 base and 4 bases respectively, with 8 bases between them. Germline CDR1 is SGHNT and CDR2 is YYREEE (reference sequence). Written as DNA, the CDR3 is TGTGCCAGCAGCTTGTCAGTGGCCACCGGGGAGCTGTTTTTT. Protein sequence: CASSLSVATGELFF.

The V gene is TRBV2, the J gene TRBJ2-7, with D perhaps being TRBD1 or TRBD2 (6 bases each). V lost 11 bases, J lost 4 bases, and 15 bases lay in between. The CDR3 is made up of 12 amino acids. Germline V gene data show CDR1 as SNHLY and CDR2 as FYNNEI. CDR3 amino acids: CAGGLVVYEQYF. CDR3 in DNA: TGTGCCGGGGGGCTAGTAGTTTACGAGCAGTACTTC.

The rearrangement uses TRBV29-1 and TRBJ1-1, with unresolved D. Looked up from germline, CDR1 is SQVTM and CDR2 is ANQGSEA. The V and J ends lost 0 bases and 6 bases respectively, with 20 bases between them. The CDR3 sequence is 16 residues long. The CDR3 coding sequence is TGCAGCGTTGAAGATCCCGCCCGACGACGGGAGCCTGAAGCTTTCTTT. Amino acid sequence: CSVEDPARRREPEAFF. The complete variable domain, with remaining parts taken from reference TRBV29-1 and TRBJ1-1, reads SAVISQKPSRDICQRGTSLTIQCQVDSQVTMMFWYRQQPGQSLTLIATANQGSEATYESGFVIDKFPISRPNLTFSTLTVSNMSPEDSSIYLCSVEDPARRREPEAFFGQGTRLTVV.

This clone was detected a few times. The V call is TRBV27, the J call TRBJ1-2; D is unresolved. Germline lookup yields CDR1 MNHEY and CDR2 SMNVEV (reference sequence). V shed 0 bases and J shed 3 bases, with 11 bases lying between them. This CDR3 contains 15 residues. For the CDR3, the DNA is TGTGCCAGCAGTTTATCGCAAACCACCTACTATGGCTACACCTTC. It specifies CASSLSQTTYYGYTF.

This clone showed up just once. The chain is built from TRBV7-9 and TRBJ2-7; 11 positions match TRBD2. The CDR3 contains 15 residues. The junction had 5 bases not matched to a gene; V was cut back by 2 bases and J by 5 bases. Germline V CDR1 and CDR2: SEHNR, FQNEAQ (reference sequence). The CDR3 DNA is TGTGCCAGCAGCTTACGGACTAGCGGGTCAGACGAGCAGTACTTC. Translating gives CASSLRTSGSDEQYF.